Listed below are T cell receptor beta chains from one sample, sequenced in a study of response to subunit inactivated influenza vaccine. From the RT-PCR reads, TCRdb called clonotypes with MiXCR, one entry per CDR3 protein. The sample contains some 800,000 distinct CDR3 sequences, 21% of which appear only once. Sequenced here: PBMCs from blood, sampled about 5 days after vaccination. The receptor source for this set is a man in his forties or fifties who received an inactivated influenza vaccine. The CDR3 runs from the conserved cysteine through the conserved F or W. A D gene is named only where the DNA matches it firmly. Expanded clones get a size class; other rows say once, few or many, or leave the size out.

abundance | j_gene | d_gene | v_gene | CDR3nt | CDR3aa
few | TRBJ2-5 | NA | TRBV7-9 | TGTGCCAGCAGGGGTGTGGGCAGCCAAGAGACCCAGTACTTC | CASRGVGSQETQYF
NA | TRBJ1-2 | NA | TRBV12-3/TRBV12-4 | TGTGCCAGCTCCCCAGCTACAAGCTATGGCTACACCTTC | CASSPATSYGYTF
few | TRBJ1-4 | NA | TRBV6-1 | TGTGCCAGCAGTCCGGACCTCAATGAAAAACTGTTTTTT | CASSPDLNEKLFF
NA | TRBJ2-7 | NA | TRBV19 | TGTGCCAGTAGCCTTAACGCCGCCGGGCCTCCCTACGAGCAGTACTTC | CASSLNAAGPPYEQYF
many | TRBJ1-1 | NA | TRBV6-2/TRBV6-3 | TGTGCCAGCAGTTACTTCGCTGACCAGAAAGGCCAAGCTTTCTTT | CASSYFADQKGQAFF
few | TRBJ2-5 | TRBD2 | TRBV5-1 | TGCGCCAGCAGCTTGACGTCTAGCGGGAGTGGGGAGACCCAGTACTTC | CASSLTSSGSGETQYF
few | TRBJ2-3 | TRBD1 | TRBV6-1 | TGTGCCAGCAGCGGCAAGACAGGGTCAGATACGCAGTATTTT | CASSGKTGSDTQYF
NA | TRBJ2-1 | TRBD1 | TRBV27 | TGTGCCAGCAGGATACAGGGGCCCTACAATGAGCAGTTCTTC | CASRIQGPYNEQFF
NA | TRBJ2-1 | TRBD1 | TRBV28 | TGTGCCAGCAGTTTGTTTACCCTCCCCGGGACAGGGAACAATGAGCAGTTGTTC | CASSLFTLPGTGNNEQLF
NA | TRBJ2-7 | NA | TRBV10-3 | TGTGCCATCAGTGACGGATTGAAGTACGAGCAGTACTTC | CAISDGLKYEQYF
NA | TRBJ1-5 | NA | TRBV5-1 | TGCGCCAGCAGCCTGGGGACCCAGGGTAGCAATCAGCCCCAGCATTTT | CASSLGTQGSNQPQHF
NA | TRBJ1-1 | NA | TRBV9 | TGTGCCAGCAGCACACAACGGACTGAAGCTTTCTTT | CASSTQRTEAFF
many | TRBJ1-1 | NA | TRBV20-1 | TGCAGTGCTAGACCGACTCCTGAAGCTTTCTTT | CSARPTPEAFF
few | TRBJ2-2 | NA | TRBV20-1 | TGCAGTGCTAGAGATTTGGTGTACACCGGGGAGCTGTTTTTT | CSARDLVYTGELFF
NA | TRBJ2-2 | TRBD2 | TRBV27 | TGTGCCAGCAGTTCCTCGACTAGCGGGGGGGCGATCACCGGGGAGCTGTTTTTT | CASSSSTSGGAITGELFF
few | TRBJ2-5 | TRBD2 | TRBV20-1 | TGCAGTGCGCCGACTAGCGGGAGAGAGACCCAGTACTTC | CSAPTSGRETQYF
few | TRBJ1-6 | TRBD1 | TRBV5-1 | TGCGCCAGCAGCTCAGGGACAGGGTTTAATTCACCCCTCCACTTT | CASSSGTGFNSPLHF
few | TRBJ2-7 | NA | TRBV11-2 | TGTGCCAGCAGCTCGGCCGGGGGCGAGCAGTACTTC | CASSSAGGEQYF
NA | TRBJ1-3 | NA | TRBV4-2 | TGTGCCAGCAGCCAAGAGAGGGTCTCTGGAAACACCATATATTTT | CASSQERVSGNTIYF
NA | TRBJ2-5 | NA | TRBV30 | TGTGCCTGGAGTGGAACCAGGGGAGGGCAAGAGACCCAGTACTTC | CAWSGTRGGQETQYF
NA | TRBJ2-5 | NA | TRBV20-1 | TGCAGTGCTTCCTTTGCCCAAGAGACCCAGTACTTC | CSASFAQETQYF
many | TRBJ2-3 | NA | TRBV20-1 | TGCAGTGCTCCGACACGGGCAGATACGCAGTATTTT | CSAPTRADTQYF
NA | TRBJ2-1 | TRBD1 | TRBV15 | TGTGCCACCAATTCGGGGACAGGGGGCTTCAATGAGCAGTTCTTC | CATNSGTGGFNEQFF
few | TRBJ1-5 | NA | TRBV12-3/TRBV12-4 | TGTGCCAGCAGCCTTACCAGGGGTTCACAGCCCCAGCATTTT | CASSLTRGSQPQHF
NA | TRBJ2-7 | TRBD1 | TRBV2 | TGTGCCAGCAAGCCAGACAGGGGGTCCTACGAGCAGTACTTC | CASKPDRGSYEQYF
many | TRBJ1-2 | NA | TRBV12-3/TRBV12-4 | TGTGCCAGCAGCCCCTGGCAGGGAAGTTATGGCTACACCTTC | CASSPWQGSYGYTF
NA | TRBJ1-2 | TRBD1 | TRBV20-1 | TGCAGTGCTAGTCCGGGACAGGGGATTTGGTATGGCTACACCTTC | CSASPGQGIWYGYTF
NA | TRBJ2-3 | TRBD2 | TRBV6-2/TRBV6-3 | TGTGCCAGCAGTTACTCCCTTCTCGGGGGGTGGACAGATACGCAGTATTTT | CASSYSLLGGWTDTQYF
NA | TRBJ2-7 | TRBD1 | TRBV5-5 | TGTGCCAGCAGGCGTACCGGGACAGGGGTCCGCTACGAGCAGTACTTC | CASRRTGTGVRYEQYF
once | TRBJ2-3 | TRBD1 | TRBV20-1 | TGCAGTGCTAGGGGGGGACAGGGGGCGTCAGATACGCAGTATTTT | CSARGGQGASDTQYF
NA | TRBJ2-5 | NA | TRBV3-1 | TGTGCCAGCAGCCAAGATCCCAGGTCTGTCCGGGAGACCCAGTACTTC | CASSQDPRSVRETQYF
NA | TRBJ1-5 | NA | TRBV20-1 | TGCAGTGCTAGACTGGGTGCTTCCGACCGCAATCAGCCCCAGCATTTT | CSARLGASDRNQPQHF
NA | TRBJ2-5 | NA | TRBV7-2 | TGTGCCAGCAGCTTAGACTCCTTTGAGACCCAGTACTTC | CASSLDSFETQYF
few | TRBJ2-7 | NA | TRBV6-2/TRBV6-3 | TGTGCCAGCAGTTACGGTGCAGAGAGCTACGAGCAGTACTTC | CASSYGAESYEQYF
NA | TRBJ2-3 | NA | TRBV11-2 | TGTGCCAGCAGCTTAGCCCAGGGTAGGACAGATACGCAGTATTTT | CASSLAQGRTDTQYF
NA | TRBJ2-4 | NA | TRBV29-1 | TGCAGCGCCTGGGGTGGGTCAAACATTCAGTACTTC | CSAWGGSNIQYF
NA | TRBJ2-1 | NA | TRBV27 | TGTGCCAGCAATTCCGCCCGACGACTAGAAGCCTACAATGAGCAGTTCTTC | CASNSARRLEAYNEQFF
NA | TRBJ1-2 | TRBD1 | TRBV12-3/TRBV12-4 | TGTGCCAGCAGGGCGAGACAGGGGGCCCTTAACTATGGCTACACCTTC | CASRARQGALNYGYTF
NA | TRBJ1-1 | NA | TRBV12-3/TRBV12-4 | TGTGCCAGCAGGGGACACCCGAACACTGAAGCTTTCTTT | CASRGHPNTEAFF
NA | TRBJ2-7 | TRBD1 | TRBV6-2/TRBV6-3 | TGTGCCAGCAGGTATAGGGGACAGCCGAAAACCTACGAGCAGTACTTC | CASRYRGQPKTYEQYF
NA | TRBJ1-2 | TRBD1 | TRBV5-1 | TGCGCCAGCAGCTCGGAACGCCCAGGGGGCTATGGCTACACCTTC | CASSSERPGGYGYTF
few | TRBJ1-1 | NA | TRBV20-1 | TGCAGTGCTAGAGGGGGACGGACGTTCACTGAAGCTTTCTTT | CSARGGRTFTEAFF
few | TRBJ1-1 | TRBD1 | TRBV20-1 | TGCAGTGCTAGACCGGGACAGGCTATGATGAACACTGAAGCTTTCTTT | CSARPGQAMMNTEAFF
NA | TRBJ2-6 | NA | TRBV24-1 | TGTGCCACCAGTGAGAGGGGGTCTCTAAACTCTGGGGCCAACGTCCTGACTTTC | CATSERGSLNSGANVLTF
NA | TRBJ2-7 | TRBD1 | TRBV3-1 | TGTGCCAGCAGCCAAGGCCAGGGGGCAAAGTCCTACGAGCAGTACTTC | CASSQGQGAKSYEQYF
few | TRBJ2-1 | NA | TRBV5-1 | TGCGCCAGCAGCTCCACCGGTGACTGGTACAATGAGCAGTTCTTC | CASSSTGDWYNEQFF
few | TRBJ2-5 | TRBD2 | TRBV11-2 | TGTGCCAGCAGCGGGGGTGCGGGAGGGCAAGAGACCCAGTACTTC | CASSGGAGGQETQYF
few | TRBJ2-2 | NA | TRBV6-6 | TGTGCCAGCGGGGTGGTGTCCGGGGAGCTGTTTTTT | CASGVVSGELFF
many | TRBJ1-5 | NA | TRBV7-2 | TGTGCCAGCAGCCCCACCGGCAGTAGCAATCAGCCCCAGCATTTT | CASSPTGSSNQPQHF
NA | TRBJ2-7 | NA | TRBV7-8 | TGTGCCAGCAGCTTGGATAGCTTTGCCACCTACGAGCAGTACTTC | CASSLDSFATYEQYF
few | TRBJ2-1 | TRBD2 | TRBV11-2 | TGTGCCAGCAGCTTCTGGACTAGCGGGAGCTCCTACAATGAGCAGTTCTTC | CASSFWTSGSSYNEQFF
few | TRBJ1-1 | NA | TRBV9 | TGTGCCAGCAGCGTAAATTCCCGGAACACTGAAGCTTTCTTT | CASSVNSRNTEAFF
few | TRBJ2-1 | TRBD2 | TRBV4-3 | TGCGCCAGCAGCCAAGAACCGGGACTAGAGCAGTTCTTC | CASSQEPGLEQFF
few | TRBJ1-1 | TRBD1 | TRBV7-2 | TGTGCCAGCAGCATGAACCGGGACAGGCTAGCCGAAGCTTTCTTT | CASSMNRDRLAEAFF
NA | TRBJ2-2 | TRBD1 | TRBV25-1 | TGTGCCAGCAGGGAAACAGGGGGCTATAGCGGGGAGCTGTTTTTT | CASRETGGYSGELFF
few | TRBJ2-1 | NA | TRBV9 | TGTGCCAGCAGCCCCGGGAGAGGCCCCTACAATGAGCAGTTCTTC | CASSPGRGPYNEQFF